This T cell receptor (beta chain) came from a study of neurological immune-mediated disorders. TCRdb reprocessed the 5' RACE reads via MiXCR and lists one record per CDR3 protein. The sample yields under 45,000 distinct CDR3 sequences, approximately 12% seen once. Germline CDR1 is SGHRS and CDR2 is YFSETQ. The CDR3 runs to 16 residues. V was cut by 3 bases and J by 5 bases, with 20 bases left in between. The material sequenced was PBMCs. The rearrangement uses TRBV5-1 and TRBJ2-5, with D maybe TRBD2 (6 bases). This clonotype was sampled from a female donor in good health. CDR3 amino acids: CASSSVAGCAGETQYF. DNA of the CDR3: TGCGCCAGCAGCTCCGTGGCAGGGTGTGCGGGGGAGACCCAGTACTTC.